Below, 24 T cell receptor beta chains from the same sample are listed, as sequenced in a study of blood T cells in healthy people across ages. The second PCR ran 7 to 11 cycles with a sample-barcoded 5' primer and J-beta primers. TCRdb analysed the 5' RACE reads with MiXCR anew, one entry per CDR3 protein. The sample gives around 1,500,000 distinct CDR3 sequences, approximately 28% of which show up once; roughly 8% is in the top ten. Sequenced material: blood. These TCRs come from a woman aged 30 to 39 in good health.

With regard to this clonotype: Being one base from a much bigger clone, this may be a read error. The genes are TRBV12-3 or TRBV12-4 and TRBJ2-1, with TRBD2 matching over 11 bases. The CDR3 length is 17 residues. The CDR3: CASSTGTSGLIYNKQFF. The CDR3 bases are TGTGCCAGCAGTACCGGGACTAGCGGACTAATCTACAATAAGCAGTTCTTC.

The chain uses TRBV7-8 and TRBJ2-3; the D gene is possibly TRBD2 (7 bases). This CDR3 has 16 amino acids. V lost 2 bases and J lost 5, with 17 bases in between. Germline loops: CDR1 SGHVS, CDR2 FQNEAQ. Written as DNA, the CDR3 is TGTGCCAGCAGCTTAAAGGGGGGAGGGCCCGGAGATACGCAGTATTTT. It specifies CASSLKGGGPGDTQYF.

The J gene is TRBJ2-5, the V gene TRBV9; 13 bases fit TRBD2. Germline CDR1 and CDR2: SGDLS and YYNGEE. The CDR3 sequence is 15 residues long. The V and J ends lost 2 bases and 11 bases, in that order; junction bases with no gene match: 9. CDR3 nucleotide sequence: TGTGCCAGCAGCGTGGGAGGGACTAGCGGGGCGTCGCAGTACTTC. It is translated as CASSVGGTSGASQYF.

Ten or more counts support this clonotype. The chain carries TRBV29-1 and TRBJ2-5; 7 nucleotides match TRBD1. CDR1 is SQVTM and CDR2 is ANQGSEA in the germline V gene. The CDR3 contains 12 residues. V dropped 4 bases and J dropped 4; count of bases not matched to a gene: 3. Here the CDR3 reads CSVVEGAETQYF. In DNA form, the CDR3 reads TGCAGCGTTGTTGAGGGGGCAGAGACCCAGTACTTC.

CDR3 in amino acids: CSVAKGSRNEKLFF. The CDR3 coding sequence is TGCAGCGTTGCGAAGGGGTCCCGGAATGAAAAACTGTTTTTT. This chain joins TRBV29-1 and TRBJ1-4; maybe TRBD1 (5 bases). CDR1 is SQVTM, CDR2 ANQGSEA, per germline. Deletions cut 4 bases from V and 5 bases from J, with 14 bases between. This CDR3 has 14 residues.

This clonotype was seen more than once but under ten times. This may come from a read error, since a much larger clone is one base off. The rearrangement links TRBV4-3 to TRBJ2-5, with 10 bases that match TRBD2. Judging by the DNA end, TRBJ2-1 fits better; the J call may be wrong. CDR3 size: 18 residues. Germline V CDR1 and CDR2: LGHNA, YSLEER. CDR3 sequence: CASSQGTRLAGDQETQFF. CDR3 coding DNA: TGCGCCAGCAGCCAAGGTACCAGACTAGCGGGTGACCAAGAGACCCAGTTCTTC.

About this clonotype itself: This CDR3 is missing its conserved last phenylalanine or tryptophan, likely due to a read error. V gene TRBV9 combines with J gene TRBJ2-4; D unclear. With the DNA end fitting TRBJ2-7 better, the J assignment may be wrong. The CDR3 spans 13 residues. The germline CDR1 and CDR2 sequences are SGDLS and YYNGEE. CDR3 region: CASSVDQAYEQYL. CDR3 in DNA: TGTGCCAGCAGCGTGGACCAGGCCTACGAGCAGTACCTC.

The gene calls are TRBV20-1 and TRBJ1-2; a weak D match, TRBD1 (5 bases). Trimming shortened V by 4 bases and J by 0 bases, and 12 bases separated the two germline ends. This CDR3 is 14 amino acids long. In germline, CDR1 is DFQATT, CDR2 SNEGSKA (reference sequence). Written as DNA, the CDR3 is TGCAGTGCTACCGTGGGGCGGACTAACTATGGCTACACCTTC. Encoded protein: CSATVGRTNYGYTF.

This clonotype was seen a handful of times. V gene TRBV10-2 combines with J gene TRBJ1-6; a weak D match, TRBD1 (5 bases). Germline assignment: CDR1 WSHSY and CDR2 SAAADI. The length of the CDR3 is 12 residues. Trimming pared 4 bases from V and 12 bases from J, leaving 10 bases between. The CDR3 region has the DNA TGCGCCAGCAGTGGCCCTCAGGGACCCCTCCACTTT. Its protein is CASSGPQGPLHF.

The sample holds many counts of this clonotype. The V gene is TRBV7-2, the J gene TRBJ2-3; TRBD2 matches at 14 bases. This CDR3 is built from 16 residues. The germline V gene encodes CDR1 SGHTA and CDR2 FQGNSA. V was clipped by 3 bases and J by 1 base; unmatched bases: 0. As DNA, the CDR3 is TGTGCCAGCAGCTTGGGACTAGCGGGGGGCACAGATACGCAGTATTTT. This encodes CASSLGLAGGTDTQYF.

This clonotype occurred once. The chain couples TRBV9 to TRBJ2-7; D perhaps matches TRBD2 (5 bases). Per germline, CDR1 SGDLS and CDR2 YYNGEE. The CDR3 extends over 15 amino acids. Trimming cost V 0 bases and J 3 bases, with 13 bases left between them. CDR3 region: CASSVGATRDYEQYF. The CDR3 DNA is TGTGCCAGCAGCGTAGGTGCTACGAGGGACTACGAGCAGTACTTC.

This clonotype was counted ten times or more. The rearrangement links TRBV15 to TRBJ2-7; D possibly matches TRBD1 or TRBD2 (5 bases each). The length of the CDR3 is 13 residues. Germline V gene sequence: CDR1 LNHNV, CDR2 YYDKDF (reference sequence). V was trimmed by 3 bases and J by 2 bases, leaving 8 bases between them. The CDR3 region has the DNA TGTGCCACCAGCAGCTGGGACGCCTACGAGCAGTACTTC. Its protein is CATSSWDAYEQYF.

This clonotype was counted a few times. The rearrangement joins TRBV7-2 to TRBJ2-1; a possible D gene is TRBD2 (6 bases). CDR3 length: 15 amino acids. The V end lost 5 bases, the J end lost 10 bases, and 21 bases lay between the germline ends. Germline V gives CDR1 SGHTA, CDR2 FQGNSA. As DNA, the CDR3 is TGTGCCAGCAGCACCGAACTAGCTCCGGGAAGGGAGCAGTTCTTC. Protein: CASSTELAPGREQFF. The full variable domain, its missing parts supplied by reference TRBV7-2 and TRBJ2-1, is GAGVSQSPSNKVTEKGKDVELRCDPISGHTALYWYRQSLGQGLEFLIYFQGNSAPDKSGLPSDRFSAERTGGSVSTLTIQRTQQEDSAVYLCASSTELAPGREQFFGPGTRLTVL.

This rearrangement joins TRBV28 to TRBJ2-1; TRBD1 matches at 9 bases. Germline V gene sequence: CDR1 MDHEN, CDR2 SYDVKM. The V gene end was trimmed by 2 bases and the J gene end by 7 bases; junction bases not matched to a gene: 6. The CDR3 totals 15 residues. The CDR3: CASSLRDRVRNEQFF. The CDR3 coding sequence is TGTGCCAGCAGTTTAAGGGACAGGGTGAGAAATGAGCAGTTCTTC.

This clonotype was detected a few times. J is TRBJ2-7 and V is TRBV15; TRBD2 agrees at 9 bases. The V gene end was trimmed by 0 bases and the J gene end by 3 bases; junction bases not matched to a gene: 24. The length of the CDR3 is 22 residues. Germline-derived CDR1 and CDR2 are LNHNV and YYDKDF (reference sequence). The chain's CDR3 is CATSRETLLETSGGWPDYEQYF. The DNA for the CDR3 is TGTGCCACCAGCAGAGAGACGTTGCTTGAGACTAGCGGAGGTTGGCCCGACTACGAGCAGTACTTC.

The V and J genes are TRBV29-1 and TRBJ1-3; D unresolved. Trimming shortened V by 0 bases and J by 1 base, and 1 base separated the two germline ends. CDR3 length: 12 residues. CDR1 is SQVTM and CDR2 is ANQGSEA in the germline V gene. CDR3 loop: CSVEESGNTIYF. CDR3 sequence (DNA): TGCAGCGTTGAAGAATCTGGAAACACCATATATTTT.

In its sample, this clonotype was seen once. The V and J genes are TRBV2 and TRBJ2-1; 8 bases are shared with TRBD2. This CDR3 contains 15 residues. Trimming took 1 base from V and 6 from J; bases not matched to a gene: 5. Germline V gives CDR1 SNHLY, CDR2 FYNNEI. The CDR3 is CASSEESSGSNEQFF. The CDR3 DNA sequence: TGTGCCAGCAGTGAAGAGTCTAGCGGGTCCAATGAGCAGTTCTTC. Supplemented by reference TRBV2 and TRBJ2-1, the full variable domain reads EPEVTQTPSHQVTQMGQEVILRCVPISNHLYFYWYRQILGQKVEFLVSFYNNEISEKSEIFDDQFSVERPDGSNFTLKIRSTKLEDSAMYFCASSEESSGSNEQFFGPGTRLTVL.

This clonotype appeared a few times. This chain joins TRBV2 and TRBJ2-7; D remains unclear. Per germline, CDR1 SNHLY and CDR2 FYNNEI. Trimming removed 2 bases from V and 3 bases from J, with 11 bases in between. There are 14 residues in the CDR3. In nucleotides, the CDR3 is TGTGCCAGCAGTGAAAAGGGTACCTTCTACGAGCAGTACTTC. Translating it yields CASSEKGTFYEQYF.

V usage is TRBV30 and J usage is TRBJ2-3, with TRBD1 matching over 9 bases. J was trimmed by 4 bases and V by 7 bases; bases with no gene match: 6. The CDR3 has 13 residues. Looked up from germline, CDR1 is GTSNPN and CDR2 is SVGIG (reference sequence). The CDR3 loop is CAYRGLGADTQYF. The CDR3, as DNA: TGTGCCTACAGGGGGCTGGGAGCAGATACGCAGTATTTT.

There are a few counts of this clonotype. V and J are TRBV6-1 and TRBJ2-4; TRBD1 matches at 9 bases. The J call is uncertain, as TRBJ2-7 better fits the DNA end. This CDR3 region has 16 residues. Germline assignment: CDR1 MNHNS and CDR2 SASEGT. The CDR3 bases are TGTGCCAGCAGTGGGGTAGGGACAGGGTTTTCCTACGAGCAGTACTTC. Translating it yields CASSGVGTGFSYEQYF.

The chain links TRBV20-1 to TRBJ1-5, with D possibly TRBD1 on 6 matching bases. The V end lost 7 bases, the J end lost 7 bases, and 20 bases lay between the germline ends. There are 14 residues in the CDR3. Germline assignment: CDR1 DFQATT and CDR2 SNEGSKA (reference sequence). The CDR3 sequence is CSGRRGGQGQPQHF. The DNA of the CDR3 is TGCAGTGGGAGAAGAGGGGGTCAGGGACAGCCCCAGCATTTT.

This sequence joins TRBV25-1 and TRBJ1-2; D gene uncertain. Germline V gene sequence: CDR1 MGHDK, CDR2 SYGVNS. With 0 bases removed from V and 5 bases from J, the gap between germline ends came to 7 bases. The CDR3 totals 13 residues. The CDR3 DNA follows: TGTGCCAGCAGTGAATATCCGGATTATGGCTACACCTTC. It yields the protein CASSEYPDYGYTF.

The CDR3 sequence: CSAPLGRNTEAFF. For the CDR3, the DNA is TGCAGTGCCCCCCTTGGGCGGAACACTGAAGCTTTCTTT. The chain combines TRBV20-1 with TRBJ1-1; D gene uncertain. Germline CDR1 DFQATT, CDR2 SNEGSKA (reference sequence). Trimming left V 6 bases short and J 1 base short, with 12 bases between. The CDR3 runs 13 residues.

This clonotype was found a few times. This chain connects TRBV12-3 or TRBV12-4 to TRBJ1-1; D is ambiguous. This CDR3 comprises 15 residues. Trimming shortened V by 3 bases and J by 6 bases, and 17 bases separated the two germline ends. CDR3 in DNA: TGTGCCAGCAGTTTGTTGAGAGTCAAGAGATCTGAAGCTTTCTTT. Amino acids: CASSLLRVKRSEAFF.